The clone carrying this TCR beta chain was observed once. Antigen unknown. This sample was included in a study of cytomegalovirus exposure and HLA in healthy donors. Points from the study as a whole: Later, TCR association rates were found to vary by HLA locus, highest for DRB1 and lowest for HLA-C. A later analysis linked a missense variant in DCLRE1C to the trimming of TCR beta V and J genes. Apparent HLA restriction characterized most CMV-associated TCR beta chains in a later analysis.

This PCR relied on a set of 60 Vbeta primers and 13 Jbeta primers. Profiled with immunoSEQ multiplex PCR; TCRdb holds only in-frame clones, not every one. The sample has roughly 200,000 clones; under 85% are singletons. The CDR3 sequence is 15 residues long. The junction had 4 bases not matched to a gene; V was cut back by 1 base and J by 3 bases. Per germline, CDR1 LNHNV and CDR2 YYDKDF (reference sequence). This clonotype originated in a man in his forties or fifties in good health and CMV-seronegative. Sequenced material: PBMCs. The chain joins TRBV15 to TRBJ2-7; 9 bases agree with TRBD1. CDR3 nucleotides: TGTGCCACCAGCAGAGCCCCGGGACAGGGCTACGAGCAGTACTTC. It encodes CATSRAPGQGYEQYF. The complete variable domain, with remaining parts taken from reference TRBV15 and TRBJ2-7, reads DAMVIQNPRYQVTQFGKPVTLSCSQTLNHNVMYWYQQKSSQAPKLLFHYYDKDFNNEADTPDNFQSRRPNTSFCFLDIRSPGLGDTAMYLCATSRAPGQGYEQYFGPGTRLTVT.